Shown below are 20 T cell receptor beta chains from a single sample sequenced in a study of B cell selection in AIRE deficiency (dated by TCRdb to between 2019 and 2020). Regulatory T cells were sorted as CD4+CD25hiCD127low/negative cells. Receptors were amplified or captured by the immunoSEQ multiplex PCR assay. The source is immuneACCESS, and TCRdb retained only in-frame sequences with V and J called. Part of the clones is not carried over; for the studies checked, unresolved V genes explain less than half of this, and the remainder is unexplained. This sample gives about 21,000 clones in total; about 95% of them show up just once. The ten largest clones represent roughly 2% of the sample. Sequenced material: Tregs sorted from PBMCs. The source is a human donor with AIRE deficiency.

The V gene is TRBV11-2, the J gene TRBJ2-7, with TRBD2 identical over 8 bases. V shed 6 bases and J 5 bases; nucleotides not matched to a gene: 3. The CDR3 runs to 12 residues. Germline V gene lookup returns CDR1 SGHAT and CDR2 FQNNGV. The CDR3: CASSGLAHEQYF. The CDR3 DNA follows: TGTGCCAGCAGTGGACTAGCCCACGAGCAGTACTTC.

V and J are TRBV27 and TRBJ2-1; 8 bases are a match to TRBD2. V was clipped by 0 bases and J by 3 bases; unmatched bases: 7. The CDR3 extends over 17 amino acids. Per germline, CDR1 MNHEY and CDR2 SMNVEV (reference sequence). DNA for the CDR3: TGTGCCAGCAGTTTATCGAGCGGGAGCTTTATCTACAATGAGCAGTTCTTC. Translating gives CASSLSSGSFIYNEQFF.

The V and J genes are TRBV7-2 and TRBJ2-7; D possibly matches TRBD1 or TRBD2 (5 bases each). This CDR3 has 14 residues. Germline values: CDR1 SGHTA, CDR2 FQGNSA. V was cut by 5 bases and J by 4 bases, with 15 bases left in between. CDR3: CASSPRDGYYEQYF. Written as DNA, the CDR3 is TGTGCCAGCAGCCCCCGGGACGGATATTACGAGCAGTACTTC.

V is TRBV5-4 and J is TRBJ2-7; 7 bases fit TRBD2. The CDR3 sequence is 15 residues long. Germline loops: CDR1 SGHNT, CDR2 YYREEE (reference sequence). The ends lost 4 bases at V and 3 bases at J; junction bases unmatched: 10. The CDR3 sequence: CASSRGGSLSYEQYF. For the CDR3, the DNA is TGTGCCAGCAGCCGCGGCGGGAGTTTAAGCTACGAGCAGTACTTC.

This sequence joins TRBV28 and TRBJ2-2, with D uncertain. Germline V gene data show CDR1 as MDHEN and CDR2 as SYDVKM. CDR3 size: 13 residues. The V end was cut by 4 bases, the J end by 3 bases, with 6 bases between. As DNA, the CDR3 is TGTGCCAGCAGTTCAAAGTACACCGGGGAGCTGTTTTTT. This encodes CASSSKYTGELFF.

The J gene is TRBJ1-1, the V gene TRBV7-2; D unresolved. V was cut by 3 bases and J by 0 bases, with 11 bases left in between. Germline V gene sequence: CDR1 SGHTA, CDR2 FQGNSA. The CDR3 is 15 residues long. CDR3 nucleotides: TGTGCCAGCAGCTTTTACGGGAAAATGAACACTGAAGCTTTCTTT. It yields the protein CASSFYGKMNTEAFF. Filled out from reference TRBV7-2 and TRBJ1-1, the complete variable domain reads GAGVSQSPSNKVTEKGKDVELRCDPISGHTALYWYRQSLGQGLEFLIYFQGNSAPDKSGLPSDRFSAERTGGSVSTLTIQRTQQEDSAVYLCASSFYGKMNTEAFFGQGTRLTVV.

The V and J genes are TRBV5-4 and TRBJ2-2, with 7 bases that match TRBD1. The CDR3 contains 17 residues. CDR1 and CDR2 (germline): SGHNT, YYREEE (reference sequence). Trimming cost V 0 bases and J 5 bases; bases outside gene matches: 10. CDR3 region: CASSLGLFPGGTGELFF. The CDR3 nucleotides read TGTGCCAGCAGCTTGGGGCTGTTTCCAGGGGGAACCGGGGAGCTGTTTTTT.

The chain carries TRBV6-5 and TRBJ2-6; D uncertain. The CDR3 has 14 amino acids. Trimming took 2 bases from V and 2 from J, leaving 4 bases between them. In germline, CDR1 is MNHEY, CDR2 SVGAGI. This CDR3 reads CASSYGTGANVLTF. CDR3 DNA: TGTGCCAGCAGTTACGGCACTGGGGCCAACGTCCTGACTTTC.

The rearrangement uses TRBV12-1 and TRBJ2-7; TRBD1 reflects the table's D call only, with no check against the DNA. TRBV12-1 is shown as a pseudogene. This CDR3 spans 15 amino acids. CDR3 nucleotide sequence: TGTGCCAGCAGCTCCCCCACAGGGATAAGAAACGAGCAGTACTTC. Its protein product is CASSSPTGIRNEQYF.

The chain couples TRBV5-4 to TRBJ1-3; D perhaps matches TRBD1 (6 bases). Deletions cut 4 bases from V and 6 bases from J, with 11 bases between. In germline, CDR1 is SGHNT, CDR2 YYREEE (reference sequence). CDR3 length equals 13 residues. In DNA, the CDR3 is TGTGCCAGCAGCCCAAGGACAGAAAACACCATATATTTT. As protein: CASSPRTENTIYF.

The chain combines TRBV7-2 with TRBJ1-2, with 8 bases identical to TRBD1. Germline lookup yields CDR1 SGHTA and CDR2 FQGNSA. J was trimmed by 5 bases and V by 1 base; bases with no gene match: 0. The CDR3 runs to 13 residues. CDR3 nucleotides: TGTGCCAGCAGCTTAGGGACAGGGTATGGCTACACCTTC. Translated, it gives CASSLGTGYGYTF.

This clone has only one observation. J is TRBJ2-1 and V is TRBV7-9, with 7 bases aligning to TRBD2. Germline trimming cut 6 bases from V and 8 bases from J; bases unmatched to any gene: 10. Germline V CDR1 and CDR2: SEHNR, FQNEAQ (reference sequence). This CDR3 spans 14 amino acids. The CDR3 reads CASSPVWGGDEQFF. As DNA, the CDR3 is TGTGCCAGCAGTCCCGTGTGGGGGGGGGATGAGCAGTTCTTC.

V is TRBV12-5 and J is TRBJ2-2, with a weak D call TRBD1 (6 bases). V lost 2 bases, J lost 0 bases, and 16 bases lay in between. The V gene's germline CDR1 is LGHNT and CDR2 FRNRAP. This CDR3 contains 18 residues. CDR3 nucleotides: TGTGCTAGTGGTTTGACGGGAAAGGGGGTAACGAACACCGGGGAGCTGTTTTTT. Residues: CASGLTGKGVTNTGELFF.

This clone has a handful of counts. The chain couples TRBV20-1 to TRBJ2-1; D is uncertain. Trimming stripped 3 bases from V and 5 bases from J, with 2 bases between. Germline V gene data show CDR1 as DFQATT and CDR2 as SNEGSKA (reference sequence). This CDR3 contains 10 residues. The CDR3 here is CSASHNEQFF. In DNA, the CDR3 is TGCAGTGCTAGTCACAATGAGCAGTTCTTC.

This clone has a single count. The CDR3 region is CASSLLSGTQGTDTQYF. In DNA, the CDR3 is TGTGCCAGCAGCTTACTGAGTGGGACCCAAGGGACAGATACGCAGTATTTT. The chain employs TRBV7-9 and TRBJ2-3; D could derive from TRBD1 or TRBD2 (5 bases each). Trimming removed 2 bases at V and 3 bases at J, with 18 bases between. The CDR3 runs 17 residues. Per germline, CDR1 SEHNR and CDR2 FQNEAQ (reference sequence).

The gene calls are TRBV7-8 and TRBJ1-5; D uncertain. The CDR3 length is 12 residues. V dropped 4 bases and J dropped 7 bases, with 8 bases sitting between them. Germline assignment: CDR1 SGHVS and CDR2 FQNEAQ. CDR3: CASSSTGQPQHF. The CDR3 nucleotides read TGTGCCAGCAGCTCGACGGGCCAGCCCCAGCATTTT.

V is TRBV30 and J is TRBJ1-2; D call uncertain. The ends were cut back, 0 bases at V and 3 bases at J, with 11 bases in the middle. Germline assignment: CDR1 GTSNPN and CDR2 SVGIG (reference sequence). This CDR3 spans 14 amino acids. CDR3 in DNA: TGTGCCTGGAGTGTTATTGGAGGGTACTATGGCTACACCTTC. Translated, it gives CAWSVIGGYYGYTF.

V and J are TRBV4-2 and TRBJ2-1; TRBD2 agrees at 9 bases. The CDR3 has 17 amino acids. The J segment lost 3 bases and the V segment lost 1 base, leaving 7 bases of the junction unmatched. The germline gives CDR1 LGHNA, CDR2 YNFKEQ. CDR3 amino acids: CASSQAGIAGVYNEQFF. CDR3 nucleotide sequence: TGTGCCAGCAGCCAAGCCGGAATAGCGGGGGTCTACAATGAGCAGTTCTTC.

This CDR3 reads CATSSLEMNTEAFF. The CDR3 DNA reads TGTGCCACCAGTTCACTAGAGATGAACACTGAAGCTTTCTTT. The chain joins TRBV15 to TRBJ1-1; D gene uncertain. The CDR3 spans 14 residues. From germline, CDR1 is LNHNV and CDR2 YYDKDF (reference sequence). V was shortened by 6 bases and J by 0 bases, with 11 bases between the two germline ends. Drawing the rest from reference TRBV15 and TRBJ1-1, the complete variable domain is DAMVIQNPRYQVTQFGKPVTLSCSQTLNHNVMYWYQQKSSQAPKLLFHYYDKDFNNEADTPDNFQSRRPNTSFCFLDIRSPGLGDTAMYLCATSSLEMNTEAFFGQGTRLTVV.

The chain links TRBV5-1 to TRBJ2-2, with D perhaps given as TRBD1 or TRBD2 (5 bases each). V was shortened by 1 base and J by 5 bases, with 12 bases between the two germline ends. Germline CDR1 SGHRS, CDR2 YFSETQ. This CDR3 has 15 amino acids. Written as DNA, the CDR3 is TGCGCCAGCAGCTTGTACGAGGGGAAAACCGGGGAGCTGTTTTTT. Amino acids: CASSLYEGKTGELFF.